The 22 T cell receptor beta chains given below trace back to one sample, sequenced in a study of T cell responses to AZD1222 COVID-19 vaccine. Clones were sequenced by immunoSEQ multiplex PCR, and TCRdb holds only the in-frame ones, with some missing. This table has roughly 200,000 clones, around 92% appearing once. Material: peripheral blood, obtained on day 0 of AZD1222 vaccination. All receptors come from an adult in good health.

The rearrangement links TRBV4-2 to TRBJ1-5, with 7 bases aligning to TRBD1. Germline values: CDR1 LGHNA, CDR2 YNFKEQ. This CDR3 comprises 15 residues. The V gene end was trimmed by 4 bases and the J gene end by 7 bases; junction bases not matched to a gene: 10. This CDR3 reads CASSLVPGQRQPQHF. The CDR3 nucleotides are TGTGCCAGCAGCCTCGTCCCGGGACAGAGGCAGCCCCAGCATTTT.

This clone was observed a few times. The gene calls are TRBV6-6 and TRBJ1-6; 8 bases fit TRBD1. CDR3 length: 15 residues. CDR1 and CDR2 (germline): MNHNY, SVGAGI (reference sequence). The V and J ends lost 5 bases and 9 bases, in that order; junction bases with no gene match: 9. In DNA form, the CDR3 reads TGTGCCAGCAGTAGCGACCCAGGGGGCGGTTCACCCCTCCACTTT. It encodes CASSSDPGGGSPLHF.

The V gene is TRBV5-4, the J gene TRBJ2-1; 7 positions agree with TRBD1. V was clipped by 5 bases and J by 0 bases; unmatched bases: 5. The CDR3 extends over 15 amino acids. CDR1 and CDR2 from the germline V gene are SGHNT and YYREEE (reference sequence). This CDR3 is CASRGQLSSYNEQFF. The CDR3, as DNA: TGTGCCAGCAGGGGACAGCTGAGCTCCTACAATGAGCAGTTCTTC.

Of note for this clone: Its ends do not fully match the called genes, so a read error is possible. The chain couples TRBV5-1 to TRBJ2-2, with TRBD2 matching over 8 bases. The CDR3 length is 14 residues. Germline V gene lookup returns CDR1 SGHRS and CDR2 YFSETQ. The CDR3 spells CARSVGGATGELFF. The CDR3 coding sequence is TGCGCCCGCAGCGTCGGGGGGGCTACCGGGGAGCTGTTTTTT. The full variable domain, with the rest looked up from reference TRBV5-1 and TRBJ2-2, is KAGVTQTPRYLIKTRGQQVTLSCSPISGHRSVSWYQQTPGQGLQFLFEYFSETQRNKGNFPGRFSGRQFSNSRSEMNVSTLELGDSALYLCARSVGGATGELFFGEGSRLTVL.

The chain employs TRBV28 and TRBJ1-1, with no clear D. CDR3 length equals 15 residues. Germline V gene lookup returns CDR1 MDHEN and CDR2 SYDVKM. Trimming pared 2 bases from V and 0 bases from J, leaving 10 bases between. DNA of the CDR3: TGTGCCAGCAGTTTAGGAGGAGGAATGAACACTGAAGCTTTCTTT. Residues: CASSLGGGMNTEAFF. Full variable domain (outside the CDR3, taken from reference TRBV28 and TRBJ1-1): DVKVTQSSRYLVKRTGEKVFLECVQDMDHENMFWYRQDPGLGLRLIYFSYDVKMKEKGDIPEGYSVSREKKERFSLILESASTNQTSMYLCASSLGGGMNTEAFFGQGTRLTVV.

The J gene is TRBJ1-2, the V gene TRBV6-2 or TRBV6-3; weak D call: TRBD1 (6 bases). The length of the CDR3 is 15 residues. In germline, CDR1 is MNHEY, CDR2 SVGEGT. Trimming took 5 bases from V and 4 from J, leaving 17 bases between them. In DNA, the CDR3 is TGTGCCAGCAGTATCACCTCCAGGGGACTCTATGGCTACACCTTC. Its translation: CASSITSRGLYGYTF.

V gene TRBV5-1 combines with J gene TRBJ1-3, with D hard to call. The CDR3 is 14 amino acids. V was cut by 2 bases and J by 2 bases, with 8 bases left in between. The germline V gene has CDR1 SGHRS and CDR2 YFSETQ. DNA for the CDR3: TGCGCCAGCAGCTTCGGAGGACCTGGAAACACCATATATTTT. It yields the protein CASSFGGPGNTIYF.

This chain uses TRBV7-2 with TRBJ2-7; D is uncertain. Looked up from germline, CDR1 is SGHTA and CDR2 is FQGNSA. The length of the CDR3 is 14 residues. Between the trimmed V and J ends, which lost 5 bases and 0 bases, there was a span of 11 bases. The CDR3 sequence is CASSARGSSYEQYF. CDR3 DNA: TGTGCCAGCAGCGCTCGAGGCAGCTCCTACGAGCAGTACTTC.

This rearrangement joins TRBV12-3 or TRBV12-4 to TRBJ2-2; D is possibly TRBD2 (5 bases). This CDR3 region has 13 residues. Trimming pared 6 bases from V and 6 bases from J, leaving 11 bases between. CDR3 residues: CASSPLGAGELFF. The DNA of the CDR3 is TGTGCCAGCAGCCCCCTCGGGGCCGGGGAGCTGTTTTTT.

This chain links TRBV6-5 with TRBJ1-1; D is uncertain. V lost 7 bases to trimming and J lost 1 base, with 16 bases between them. The CDR3 runs 15 residues. Germline loops: CDR1 MNHEY, CDR2 SVGAGI. CDR3 region: CASNPGRSPNTEAFF. The CDR3 DNA reads as TGTGCCAGCAACCCCGGACGGAGCCCGAACACTGAAGCTTTCTTT.

This clone was observed once. The genes are TRBV4-2 and TRBJ2-2, with D unresolved. CDR3 length equals 17 residues. Germline lookup yields CDR1 LGHNA and CDR2 YNFKEQ. Trimming stripped 4 bases from V and 0 bases from J, with 15 bases between. CDR3 bases: TGTGCCAGCAGCCCGACCCGACAAAGCACGAACACCGGGGAGCTGTTTTTT. This codes for CASSPTRQSTNTGELFF.

V and J are TRBV11-2 and TRBJ2-3; 10 nucleotides agree with TRBD1. J gave up 0 bases and V 3 bases, and 12 bases lay outside the gene matches. The CDR3 extends over 19 amino acids. Germline CDR1 reads SGHAT; CDR2 reads FQNNGV. The CDR3 nucleotides read TGTGCCAGCAGCTTGTATGGGGGACAGGGGTATTCTAGCACAGATACGCAGTATTTT. It is translated as CASSLYGGQGYSSTDTQYF.

This CDR3 is CASRRGDRDGNTIYF. CDR3 nucleotide sequence: TGTGCCAGCAGAAGGGGGGACAGGGATGGAAACACCATATATTTT. The rearrangement joins TRBV9 to TRBJ1-3; the match to TRBD1 covers 9 bases. V lost 5 bases, J lost 3 bases, and 6 bases stayed unmatched. This CDR3 region has 15 residues. CDR1 SGDLS and CDR2 YYNGEE come from the germline V gene.

The chain combines TRBV4-3 with TRBJ2-7, with 9 positions matching TRBD2. CDR1 is LGHNA and CDR2 is YSLEER in the germline V gene. The ends lost 1 base at V and 2 bases at J; junction bases unmatched: 15. This CDR3 contains 19 residues. CDR3 in amino acids: CASSQVASPFLAGTYEQYF. The CDR3 coding sequence is TGCGCCAGCAGCCAAGTGGCTAGCCCATTCCTAGCGGGGACCTACGAGCAGTACTTC.

As regards this clone: The junction does not match germline at one end; this may be a read error. The rearrangement joins TRBV7-9 to TRBJ1-2, with D hard to call. The V gene's germline CDR1 is SEHNR and CDR2 FQNEAQ (reference sequence). The CDR3 covers 12 residues. CDR3 DNA: TGTGCCAGCAGCTTAGAGGGTGGGGTACCCCTCTTC. Protein: CASSLEGGVPLF.

This chain links TRBV27 with TRBJ1-2; possible D gene TRBD1, 5 bases. V gave up 5 bases and J gave up 7 bases, with 14 bases separating them. CDR1 and CDR2 (germline): MNHEY, SMNVEV (reference sequence). The CDR3 has 13 residues. CDR3 sequence (DNA): TGTGCCAGCAGTCAGGTGTGGGGGAGTGGCTACACCTTC. It encodes CASSQVWGSGYTF.

In its sample, this clone was seen once. The chain links TRBV19 to TRBJ1-2; 9 positions match TRBD1. The CDR3 length is 12 residues. J was trimmed by 8 bases and V by 7 bases; bases with no gene match: 5. Germline CDR1 LNHDA, CDR2 SQIVND (reference sequence). CDR3 sequence (DNA): TGTGCCAGTATGGACAGGGGAAGAGGCTACACCTTC. Translating it yields CASMDRGRGYTF. The full variable domain, with the rest looked up from reference TRBV19 and TRBJ1-2, is DGGITQSPKYLFRKEGQNVTLSCEQNLNHDAMYWYRQDPGQGLRLIYYSQIVNDFQKGDIAEGYSVSREKKESFPLTVTSAQKNPTAFYLCASMDRGRGYTFGSGTRLTVV.

This rearrangement joins TRBV19 to TRBJ1-5; no clear D gene. Germline V lookup: CDR1 LNHDA, CDR2 SQIVND (reference sequence). CDR3 length: 12 residues. Trimming shortened V by 4 bases and J by 6 bases, and 7 bases separated the two germline ends. The CDR3 spells CASSSRAQPQHF. The CDR3 DNA is TGTGCCAGTAGTAGTCGTGCTCAGCCCCAGCATTTT.

V is TRBV27 and J is TRBJ2-1; 10 bases map to TRBD1. The V gene's germline CDR1 is MNHEY and CDR2 SMNVEV (reference sequence). With V trimmed by 2 bases and J by 10 bases, 5 bases remained unmatched. The CDR3 length is 14 residues. CDR3 in amino acids: CASSLRQGAREQFF. The CDR3 DNA sequence: TGTGCCAGCAGTTTACGACAGGGGGCTAGGGAGCAGTTCTTC.

This chain links TRBV2 with TRBJ1-1; tentative D call: TRBD1 (6 bases). The CDR3 runs 14 residues. Trimming cost V 8 bases and J 4 bases, with 17 bases left between them. In germline, CDR1 is SNHLY, CDR2 FYNNEI. Here the CDR3 reads CASLRGHGLTEAFF. In DNA, the CDR3 is TGTGCCAGCCTTCGGGGACACGGGCTCACTGAAGCTTTCTTT.

This sequence joins TRBV30 and TRBJ1-2, with D possibly TRBD1 on 6 matching bases. The CDR3 runs 15 residues. Trimming pared 3 bases from V and 0 bases from J, leaving 14 bases between. Germline V gene sequence: CDR1 GTSNPN, CDR2 SVGIG (reference sequence). CDR3 coding DNA: TGTGCCTGGAGCGGTACAGGGAAAGCTAACTATGGCTACACCTTC. Translating gives CAWSGTGKANYGYTF.

This clone was detected once. The chain combines TRBV9 with TRBJ2-2; D call uncertain. The germline V and J ends were trimmed by 4 bases and 1 base, with 8 bases remaining between them. The germline gives CDR1 SGDLS, CDR2 YYNGEE. There are 14 residues in the CDR3. This chain's CDR3 is CASSPPGNTGELFF. In DNA, the CDR3 is TGTGCCAGCAGCCCCCCAGGGAACACCGGGGAGCTGTTTTTT.